Below, 28 T cell receptor beta chains from the same sample are listed, as sequenced in a study of blood T cell repertoires in COVID-19. Sequencing was performed with immunoSEQ multiplex PCR; in TCRdb, only in-frame clones are kept and a portion is missing. This table holds about 200,000 clones, 86% found once. The sample comprised PBMCs or T cells enriched from blood (not recorded which). The receptors derive from a man aged 40-50 years with acute COVID-19.

The V and J genes are TRBV28 and TRBJ1-2; the match to TRBD1 covers 7 bases. J lost 4 bases, V lost 6 bases, and 11 bases had no gene match. The CDR3 runs 15 residues. The V gene's germline CDR1 is MDHEN and CDR2 SYDVKM. The CDR3: CASRSPGQPPYGYTF. Written as DNA, the CDR3 is TGTGCCAGCAGATCTCCGGGACAGCCTCCCTATGGCTACACCTTC.

The rearrangement joins TRBV3-1 (or the pseudogene TRBV3-2) to TRBJ2-3; 9 positions match TRBD2. The CDR3 is made up of 16 amino acids. Losses at the gene ends were 4 bases for V and 4 bases for J; bases not matched to a gene: 9. Germline-derived CDR1 and CDR2 are LGHDT and YNNKEL (reference sequence). CDR3 loop: CASSPALAGGSDTQYF. The CDR3 bases are TGTGCCAGCAGCCCGGCTTTGGCGGGAGGGTCAGATACGCAGTATTTT.

The CDR3 region is CASSQTGGSNTGELFF. In DNA, the CDR3 is TGCGCCAGCAGTCAAACAGGGGGCTCCAACACCGGGGAGCTGTTTTTT. The chain couples TRBV10-1 to TRBJ2-2, with 9 bases fitting TRBD1. Germline CDR1 and CDR2: WNHNN and SYGVQD (reference sequence). This CDR3 contains 16 residues. J was trimmed by 2 bases and V by 5 bases; bases with no gene match: 6.

The chain recombines TRBV30 with TRBJ1-5; D perhaps matches TRBD1 (5 bases). V lost 2 bases to trimming and J lost 3 bases, with 11 bases between them. Germline loops: CDR1 GTSNPN, CDR2 SVGIG (reference sequence). The CDR3 is made up of 14 amino acids. CDR3 in amino acids: CAWSTGDLNQPQHF. The CDR3 nucleotides read TGTGCCTGGAGTACGGGGGACCTCAATCAGCCCCAGCATTTT.

J is TRBJ1-2 and V is TRBV18; TRBD1 aligns across 7 bases. V was clipped by 5 bases and J by 4 bases; unmatched bases: 4. CDR1 is KGHSH and CDR2 is LQKENI in the germline V gene. There are 13 residues in the CDR3. CDR3 region: CASSSGGSYGYTF. The DNA for the CDR3 is TGTGCCAGCTCATCAGGGGGATCCTATGGCTACACCTTC.

The chain has TRBV28 and TRBJ2-2; a possible D gene is TRBD2 (6 bases). This CDR3 has 16 residues. The V end lost 5 bases, the J end lost 1 base, and 14 bases lay between the germline ends. CDR1 and CDR2 (germline): MDHEN, SYDVKM. The CDR3 DNA sequence: TGTGCCAGCAGTCCTTACGGTAGCGGGAACACCGGGGAGCTGTTTTTT. It encodes CASSPYGSGNTGELFF.

The table lists this clone with a count of one. The chain uses TRBV9 and TRBJ2-5; perhaps TRBD2 as D (6 bases). The CDR3 runs to 14 residues. The germline gives CDR1 SGDLS, CDR2 YYNGEE. V shed 4 bases and J shed 3 bases, with 13 bases lying between them. CDR3 residues: CASSPRGGKETQYF. The CDR3 nucleotides are TGTGCCAGCAGCCCTAGGGGCGGGAAAGAGACCCAGTACTTC.

The CDR3 loop reads CASVQGSYQETQYF. For the CDR3, the DNA is TGTGCCAGCGTACAGGGGTCGTACCAAGAGACCCAGTACTTC. This sequence joins TRBV2 and TRBJ2-5; 7 bases match TRBD1. Germline loops: CDR1 SNHLY, CDR2 FYNNEI. This CDR3 is built from 14 residues. J lost 0 bases, V lost 8 bases, and 6 bases had no gene match.

The genes are TRBV7-8 and TRBJ2-2, with D possibly being TRBD1 (6 bases). V was shortened by 7 bases and J by 1 base, with 13 bases between the two germline ends. The CDR3 extends over 15 amino acids. CDR1 is SGHVS and CDR2 is FQNEAQ in the germline V gene. The CDR3 region is CASTIRDMNTGELFF. The CDR3 DNA follows: TGTGCCAGCACAATCCGGGACATGAACACCGGGGAGCTGTTTTTT.

V gene TRBV13 combines with J gene TRBJ1-6; no reliable D call. The CDR3 consists of 15 residues. Trimming removed 3 bases from V and 10 bases from J, with 16 bases in between. Germline V CDR1 and CDR2: PRHDT, FYEKMQ (reference sequence). CDR3 sequence: CASSFRLGDWSPLHF. DNA for the CDR3: TGTGCCAGCAGCTTTAGGCTAGGCGATTGGTCACCCCTCCACTTT.

This chain uses TRBV6-5 with TRBJ2-5; TRBD1 agrees at 8 bases. The J segment lost 4 bases and the V segment lost 5 bases, leaving 3 bases of the junction unmatched. The CDR3 loop spans 13 amino acids. Germline CDR1 and CDR2: MNHEY and SVGAGI. CDR3 nucleotide sequence: TGTGCCAGCAGTATTGGACAGGGAGAGACCCAGTACTTC. Residues: CASSIGQGETQYF.

The chain carries TRBV12-3 or TRBV12-4 and TRBJ1-5; 7 nucleotides align to TRBD1. V shed 6 bases and J 6 bases; nucleotides not matched to a gene: 5. The CDR3 has 13 residues. CDR3 sequence (DNA): TGTGCCAGCAGCAAGGGGGCGACTCAGCCCCAGCATTTT. The encoded protein is CASSKGATQPQHF.

The gene calls are TRBV24-1 and TRBJ2-5, with a tentative D call TRBD2 (7 bases). CDR3 size: 15 residues. Germline CDR1 and CDR2: KGHDR and SFDVKD. Trimming shortened V by 3 bases and J by 4 bases, and 14 bases separated the two germline ends. CDR3 in amino acids: CATSDPAGAGETQYF. For the CDR3, the DNA is TGTGCCACCAGTGATCCCGCGGGGGCGGGAGAGACCCAGTACTTC.

V usage is TRBV5-1 and J usage is TRBJ2-1; TRBD2 might be the D (6 bases). CDR3 length: 13 residues. Germline loops: CDR1 SGHRS, CDR2 YFSETQ. Trimming cost V 7 bases and J 7 bases, with 15 bases left between them. CDR3 residues: CASSRGSGNEQFF. CDR3 nucleotide sequence: TGCGCCAGCTCTCGAGGTAGCGGTAATGAGCAGTTCTTC.

Only one count was recorded for this clone. The chain links TRBV3-1 (or the pseudogene TRBV3-2) to TRBJ2-2, with TRBD2 identical over 10 bases. V lost 2 bases, J lost 5 bases, and 8 bases stayed unmatched. Germline CDR1 and CDR2: LGHDT and YNNKEL (reference sequence). The CDR3 has 17 amino acids. CDR3 sequence: CASSQITSGTSTGELFF. DNA of the CDR3: TGTGCCAGCAGCCAAATTACTAGCGGGACTAGTACCGGGGAGCTGTTTTTT.

J is TRBJ1-3 and V is TRBV5-4; D is ambiguous. This CDR3 region has 16 residues. Germline values: CDR1 SGHNT, CDR2 YYREEE (reference sequence). Between the trimmed V and J ends, which lost 1 base and 0 bases, there was a span of 11 bases. CDR3 region: CASSLRVGSSGNTIYF. The DNA of the CDR3 is TGTGCCAGCAGCTTGAGGGTAGGGAGCTCTGGAAACACCATATATTTT.

The V call is TRBV11-2, the J call TRBJ2-2; TRBD2 might be the D (6 bases). V was clipped by 5 bases and J by 2 bases, with 24 bases between them. The CDR3 loop spans 19 amino acids. The germline V gene has CDR1 SGHAT and CDR2 FQNNGV. The CDR3 sequence: CASSLKLAVDYINTGELFF. Here the CDR3 DNA reads TGTGCCAGCAGCCTGAAACTCGCGGTGGACTACATAAACACCGGGGAGCTGTTTTTT. The complete variable domain, with remaining parts taken from reference TRBV11-2 and TRBJ2-2, reads EAGVAQSPRYKIIEKRQSVAFWCNPISGHATLYWYQQILGQGPKLLIQFQNNGVVDDSQLPKDRFSAERLKGVDSTLKIQPAKLEDSAVYLCASSLKLAVDYINTGELFFGEGSRLTVL.

This chain connects TRBV19 to TRBJ2-1; D gene unclear. The CDR3 loop spans 15 amino acids. Trimming left V 6 bases short and J 0 bases short, with 12 bases between. Germline V gene data show CDR1 as LNHDA and CDR2 as SQIVND (reference sequence). This chain's CDR3 is CASSPRGVSYNEQFF. The CDR3 coding sequence is TGTGCCAGTAGCCCCAGAGGAGTCTCCTACAATGAGCAGTTCTTC.

CDR3 loop: CASSLSSTGQWHF. In DNA form, the CDR3 reads TGTGCCAGCAGTTTATCTAGTACGGGACAATGGCATTTT. The chain combines TRBV27 with TRBJ1-5; a weak D match, TRBD1 (6 bases). The germline V and J ends were trimmed by 0 bases and 15 bases, with 15 bases remaining between them. This CDR3 comprises 13 residues. Germline lookup yields CDR1 MNHEY and CDR2 SMNVEV (reference sequence).

The chain joins TRBV19 to TRBJ2-1, with 7 bases identical to TRBD1. With V trimmed by 5 bases and J by 8 bases, 12 bases remained unmatched. This CDR3 is built from 15 residues. Germline V lookup: CDR1 LNHDA, CDR2 SQIVND (reference sequence). Here the CDR3 DNA reads TGTGCCAGTAGTTCCCGACAGGGCAGCGGCCATGAGCAGTTCTTC. Amino acid sequence: CASSSRQGSGHEQFF. The entire variable domain, with the rest obtained from reference TRBV19 and TRBJ2-1, is as follows: DGGITQSPKYLFRKEGQNVTLSCEQNLNHDAMYWYRQDPGQGLRLIYYSQIVNDFQKGDIAEGYSVSREKKESFPLTVTSAQKNPTAFYLCASSSRQGSGHEQFFGPGTRLTVL.

The V call is TRBV24-1, the J call TRBJ2-7; 7 bases align to TRBD1. This CDR3 region has 15 residues. After removal of 5 bases from V and 1 base from J, the junction contained 7 bases not matched to a gene. CDR1 and CDR2 (germline): KGHDR, SFDVKD. The CDR3 loop reads CATSAPQGLSYEQYF. CDR3 coding DNA: TGTGCCACCAGTGCTCCACAGGGGTTATCCTACGAGCAGTACTTC.

The chain links TRBV27 to TRBJ2-7; 7 bases are a match to TRBD1. Germline V gene lookup returns CDR1 MNHEY and CDR2 SMNVEV (reference sequence). The ends lost 5 bases at V and 4 bases at J; junction bases unmatched: 14. The CDR3 runs to 16 residues. CDR3 coding DNA: TGTGCCAGCAGTCTCCGGGACAGTACCAAATTGTACGAGCAGTACTTC. It encodes CASSLRDSTKLYEQYF.

The chain combines TRBV7-3 with TRBJ2-6; 8 positions agree with TRBD1. V was pared by 2 bases and J by 4 bases, with 10 bases of the junction left unmatched. CDR3 length: 18 amino acids. Per germline, CDR1 SGHTA and CDR2 FQGTGA. CDR3 amino acids: CASSLYPGGLRGANVLTF. The CDR3 DNA reads as TGTGCCAGCAGCTTATATCCAGGGGGCTTACGAGGGGCCAACGTCCTGACTTTC.

This clone came up once. The chain is built from TRBV27 and TRBJ2-4, with D possibly TRBD1 on 5 matching bases. The CDR3 sequence is 14 residues long. The V end was cut by 3 bases, the J end by 11 bases, with 17 bases between. Germline V gene data show CDR1 as MNHEY and CDR2 as SMNVEV (reference sequence). CDR3 residues: CASSFAQGEIVQYF. Written as DNA, the CDR3 is TGTGCCAGCAGTTTTGCGCAGGGTGAAATAGTTCAGTACTTC.

V usage is TRBV5-6 and J usage is TRBJ2-3; 9 bases line up with TRBD2. Germline V gene sequence: CDR1 SGHDT, CDR2 YYEEEE. The V gene end was trimmed by 0 bases and the J gene end by 2 bases; junction bases not matched to a gene: 1. This CDR3 is 15 amino acids long. Here the CDR3 reads CASSLGLAATDTQYF. The CDR3 nucleotides are TGTGCCAGCAGCTTGGGACTAGCGGCCACAGATACGCAGTATTTT. Supplemented by reference TRBV5-6 and TRBJ2-3, the full variable domain reads DAGVTQSPTHLIKTRGQQVTLRCSPKSGHDTVSWYQQALGQGPQFIFQYYEEEERQRGNFPDRFSGHQFPNYSSELNVNALLLGDSALYLCASSLGLAATDTQYFGPGTRLTVL.

The chain employs TRBV12-3 or TRBV12-4 and TRBJ1-5; tentative D call: TRBD1 (5 bases). Trimming cost V 5 bases and J 7 bases, with 12 bases left between them. The CDR3 has 13 residues. The CDR3 DNA sequence: TGTGCCAGCAGTGTCAGGGAGGGCCAGCCCCAGCATTTT. It codes for CASSVREGQPQHF.

The chain employs TRBV6-5 and TRBJ1-2; a weak D match, TRBD1 (6 bases). The CDR3 spans 13 residues. Germline-derived CDR1 and CDR2 are MNHEY and SVGAGI. V was pared by 6 bases and J by 4 bases, with 12 bases between. CDR3 DNA sequence: TGTGCCAGCAGGTCCACAGGGCTCTATGGCTACACCTTC. This gives the protein CASRSTGLYGYTF.

The CDR3 is CASSHSGRGEETQYF. In nucleotides, the CDR3 is TGTGCCAGCAGTCATAGCGGGAGGGGGGAAGAGACCCAGTACTTC. The chain combines TRBV27 with TRBJ2-5; TRBD2 matches at 11 bases. The CDR3 is 15 residues long. Per the germline V gene, CDR1 is MNHEY and CDR2 is SMNVEV (reference sequence). J was trimmed by 3 bases and V by 5 bases; bases with no gene match: 5.